The T cell receptor (beta chain) described here comes from a study of T cell responses to AZD1222 COVID-19 vaccine. General study results and limits: Variant regions that are unmutated are reportedly the target of nearly half of spike-specific TCRs. Repertoires were sampled only after the peak T cell response. Spike as a whole was targeted by vaccine-associated CD4 TCRs, dominant at 160-218 and 743-854.

V lost 6 bases and J 4 bases, leaving 15 bases between the germline ends. Germline CDR1 SNHLY, CDR2 FYNNEI. The CDR3 is 15 amino acids. A word on this clone: As yet, its antigen is unknown.

TCRdb's copy holds only in-frame clones and misses some; the assay was immunoSEQ multiplex PCR. This sample has 160,000 or so clones, with about nine tenths found just once. The TCR comes from an adult in good health. Sequences were derived from peripheral blood, sampled on day 0 of AZD1222 vaccination. The chain has TRBV2 and TRBJ1-4; D is perhaps TRBD1 (6 bases). The CDR3, as DNA: TGTGCCAGCAGCGCGGGGACAACGTATAATGAAAAACTGTTTTTT. Protein product: CASSAGTTYNEKLFF.